Each of the 16 T cell receptor beta chains below was sequenced from the same sample in a study of cytomegalovirus exposure and HLA in healthy donors. 60 Vbeta and 13 Jbeta primers were used in PCR. The table came from immunoSEQ multiplex PCR; TCRdb's copy has only in-frame clones and leaves some out. The sample shows around 140,000 clones, roughly 9.6% of them seen only once. Sample: PBMCs. The receptor source for this set is a woman aged 40 to 50 in good health and CMV-seropositive.

The chain joins TRBV5-1 to TRBJ1-1; weak D call: TRBD1 (6 bases). The germline CDR1 and CDR2 sequences are SGHRS and YFSETQ. The CDR3 has 12 residues. Trimming removed 0 bases from V and 11 bases from J, with 11 bases in between. DNA for the CDR3: TGCGCCAGCAGCTTGGACAGGGTCAGGGCTTTCTTT. Translation: CASSLDRVRAFF.

This clone was seen a few times. The same CDR3 can be traced to other DNA sequences in this sample. V usage is TRBV7-2 and J usage is TRBJ2-5; TRBD2 aligns across 10 bases. The CDR3 is made up of 15 amino acids. Germline CDR1 and CDR2: SGHTA and FQGNSA. V shed 3 bases, J shed 4 bases, and the junction held 5 bases outside the gene matches. The DNA for the CDR3 is TGTGCCAGCAGCTTCCAGCGGGGGGGCGGAGAGACCCAGTACTTC. As protein: CASSFQRGGGETQYF.

This chain links TRBV5-6 with TRBJ2-7, with 8 bases that match TRBD2. The junction had 9 bases not matched to a gene; V was cut back by 5 bases and J by 5 bases. Germline V lookup: CDR1 SGHDT, CDR2 YYEEEE. CDR3 length equals 14 residues. CDR3 region: CASSRGTSDDEQYF. Written as DNA, the CDR3 is TGTGCCAGCAGTCGCGGGACTAGTGACGACGAGCAGTACTTC.

This clone was picked up a small number of times. V gene TRBV19 combines with J gene TRBJ1-5; weak D call: TRBD1 (5 bases). Germline V gene lookup returns CDR1 LNHDA and CDR2 SQIVND (reference sequence). Trimming pared 5 bases from V and 5 bases from J, leaving 13 bases between. The CDR3 is 14 amino acids. The CDR3 reads CASSASTVDQPQHF. The CDR3 DNA follows: TGTGCCAGTAGTGCGTCGACAGTGGATCAGCCCCAGCATTTT.

This clone occurred a few times. The chain links TRBV5-1 to TRBJ2-2; no definite D call. V was shortened by 5 bases and J by 1 base, with 6 bases between the two germline ends. This CDR3 has 13 residues. Looked up from germline, CDR1 is SGHRS and CDR2 is YFSETQ. Written as DNA, the CDR3 is TGCGCCAGCAGGCGAGGGAACACCGGGGAGCTGTTTTTT. Translated: CASRRGNTGELFF.

This clone was found a few times. The rearrangement links TRBV6-1 to TRBJ2-4; TRBD2 agrees at 7 bases. Trimming cost V 8 bases and J 8 bases; bases outside gene matches: 12. The CDR3 covers 14 residues. CDR1 and CDR2 (germline): MNHNS, SASEGT. The CDR3 nucleotides are TGTGCCAGCCCCCTGGGGGGGGACCCCCACATTCAGTACTTC. It translates to CASPLGGDPHIQYF.

The chain has TRBV21-1 and TRBJ2-5; no DNA check was done on the table's D call, TRBD1. TRBV21-1 is flagged as a pseudogene. The CDR3 consists of 17 residues. In DNA form, the CDR3 reads TGTGCCAGCAGCCGTTACTCGGGGACAGTCCACCAAGAGACCCAGTACTTC. Protein product: CASSRYSGTVHQETQYF.

The gene calls are TRBV5-1 and TRBJ1-3; tentative D call: TRBD1 (6 bases). Germline V gene data show CDR1 as SGHRS and CDR2 as YFSETQ. V lost 2 bases to trimming and J lost 4 bases, with 7 bases between them. The CDR3 extends over 13 amino acids. CDR3 coding DNA: TGCGCCAGCAGCTTTGACAGGGGAAACACCATATATTTT. Encoded protein: CASSFDRGNTIYF.

There are a few counts of this clone. The chain is built from TRBV4-1 and TRBJ2-1, with D perhaps matching TRBD1 (6 bases). The V gene's germline CDR1 is MGHRA and CDR2 YSYEKL. This CDR3 spans 14 amino acids. V lost 2 bases and J 6 bases, leaving 11 bases between the germline ends. The CDR3 region has the DNA TGCGCCAGCAGCCAACCACAGGGCTTCAATGAGCAGTTCTTC. Protein product: CASSQPQGFNEQFF.

Only a few counts were recorded for this clone. The rearrangement links TRBV27 to TRBJ2-7, with 8 bases identical to TRBD1. V gave up 6 bases and J gave up 0 bases; unmatched junction bases: 7. Germline V gene sequence: CDR1 MNHEY, CDR2 SMNVEV (reference sequence). This CDR3 has 15 amino acids. The CDR3 region is CASRYQGAGSYEQYF. The CDR3 coding sequence is TGTGCCAGCAGGTATCAGGGGGCGGGCTCCTACGAGCAGTACTTC.

V and J are TRBV6-1 and TRBJ2-7; D remains ambiguous. V was trimmed by 2 bases and J by 3 bases, leaving 11 bases between them. The CDR3 has 14 residues. Germline V gives CDR1 MNHNS, CDR2 SASEGT. The CDR3 DNA reads as TGTGCCAGCAGTGAACCCCGCCGGAGCTACGAGCAGTACTTC. Protein sequence: CASSEPRRSYEQYF.

This clone was counted only a few times. The chain combines TRBV29-1 with TRBJ2-3, with D hard to call. CDR3 size: 12 residues. The V gene's germline CDR1 is SQVTM and CDR2 ANQGSEA. Trimming removed 6 bases at V and 4 bases at J, with 11 bases between. Here the CDR3 DNA reads TGCAGCGTCCTCTCTCGGTCAGATACGCAGTATTTT. Its translation is CSVLSRSDTQYF.

This clone was seen only a few times. V gene TRBV6-1 combines with J gene TRBJ2-1, with D possibly TRBD2 on 7 matching bases. From germline, CDR1 is MNHNS and CDR2 SASEGT. Trimming took off 10 bases at V and 10 bases at J, with 26 bases between the two ends. The CDR3 has 15 residues. The CDR3 sequence is CATVFGGPYPVEQFF. In DNA, the CDR3 is TGTGCCACCGTATTCGGGGGGCCATACCCGGTGGAGCAGTTCTTC.

The gene calls are TRBV7-9 and TRBJ1-6, with TRBD1 identical over 9 bases. Germline loops: CDR1 SEHNR, CDR2 FQNEAQ (reference sequence). The CDR3 is made up of 14 amino acids. The V and J ends lost 5 bases and 9 bases, in that order; junction bases with no gene match: 5. This chain's CDR3 is CASSHTGGTSPLHF. DNA of the CDR3: TGTGCCAGCAGCCATACAGGGGGCACTTCACCCCTCCACTTT. Combining the CDR3 with reference TRBV7-9 and TRBJ1-6 gives the whole variable domain DTGVSQNPRHKITKRGQNVTFRCDPISEHNRLYWYRQTLGQGPEFLTYFQNEAQLEKSRLLSDRFSAERPKGSFSTLEIQRTEQGDSAMYLCASSHTGGTSPLHFGNGTRLTVT.

A few counts support this clone. The chain has TRBV4-1 and TRBJ1-4; 8 bases are shared with TRBD1. The V gene's germline CDR1 is MGHRA and CDR2 YSYEKL. Losses at the gene ends were 4 bases for V and 7 bases for J; bases not matched to a gene: 5. This CDR3 has 14 amino acids. The CDR3 is CASSPGQGGEKLFF. The CDR3 DNA reads as TGCGCCAGCAGCCCTGGACAGGGTGGTGAAAAACTGTTTTTT.

This clone was counted a few times. Written as DNA, the CDR3 is TGTGCCAGCAGCCCTCTGACTAGCGGGGACGGCTCCTACAATGAGCAGTTCTTC. It encodes CASSPLTSGDGSYNEQFF. This rearrangement joins TRBV14 to TRBJ2-1, with TRBD2 identical over 11 bases. The CDR3 contains 18 residues. V shed 4 bases, J shed 0 bases, and the junction held 8 bases outside the gene matches. Germline CDR1 and CDR2: SGHDN and FVKESK.